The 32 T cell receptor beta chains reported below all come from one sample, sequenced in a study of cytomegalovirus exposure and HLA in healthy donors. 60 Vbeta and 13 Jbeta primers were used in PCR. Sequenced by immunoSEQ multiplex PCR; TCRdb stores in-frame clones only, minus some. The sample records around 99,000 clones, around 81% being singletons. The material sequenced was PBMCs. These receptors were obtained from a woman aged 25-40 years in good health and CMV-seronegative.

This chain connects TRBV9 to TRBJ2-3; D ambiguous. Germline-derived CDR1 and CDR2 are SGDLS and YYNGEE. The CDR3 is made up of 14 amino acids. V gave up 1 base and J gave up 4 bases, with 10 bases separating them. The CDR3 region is CASSVMLGADTQYF. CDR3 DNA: TGTGCCAGCAGCGTAATGCTGGGCGCAGATACGCAGTATTTT.

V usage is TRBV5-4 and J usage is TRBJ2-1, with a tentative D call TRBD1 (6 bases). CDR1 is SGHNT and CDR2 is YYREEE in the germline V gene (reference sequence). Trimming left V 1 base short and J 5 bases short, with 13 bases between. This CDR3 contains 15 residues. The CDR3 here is CASSLFRQGNNEQFF. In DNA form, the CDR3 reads TGTGCCAGCAGCTTGTTTCGGCAGGGGAACAATGAGCAGTTCTTC.

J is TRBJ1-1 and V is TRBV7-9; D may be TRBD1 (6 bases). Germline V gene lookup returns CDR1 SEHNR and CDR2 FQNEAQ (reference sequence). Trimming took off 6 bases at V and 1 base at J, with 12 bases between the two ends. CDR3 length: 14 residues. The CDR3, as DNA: TGTGCCAGCAGACCGGGACAAACGAACACTGAAGCTTTCTTT. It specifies CASRPGQTNTEAFF.

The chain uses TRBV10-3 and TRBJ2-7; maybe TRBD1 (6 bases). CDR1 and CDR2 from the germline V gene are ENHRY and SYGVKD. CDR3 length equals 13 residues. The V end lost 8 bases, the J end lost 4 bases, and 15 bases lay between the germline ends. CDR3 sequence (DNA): TGTGCCATCGGGGACAACCACTCGTACGAGCAGTACTTC. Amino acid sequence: CAIGDNHSYEQYF.

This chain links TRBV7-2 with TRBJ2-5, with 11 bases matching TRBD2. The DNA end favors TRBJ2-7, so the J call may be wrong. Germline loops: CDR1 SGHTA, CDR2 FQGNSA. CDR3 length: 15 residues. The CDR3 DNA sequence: TGTGCCAGCAGCCCAGGGCTAGCGGGAGGCTACGAGCAGTACTTC. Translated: CASSPGLAGGYEQYF.

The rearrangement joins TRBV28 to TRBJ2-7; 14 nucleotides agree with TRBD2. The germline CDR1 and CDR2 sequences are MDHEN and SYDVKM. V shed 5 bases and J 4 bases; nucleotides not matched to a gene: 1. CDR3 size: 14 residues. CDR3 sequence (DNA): TGTGCCAGCAGTCGGACTAGCGGGAGGTACGAGCAGTACTTC. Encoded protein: CASSRTSGRYEQYF. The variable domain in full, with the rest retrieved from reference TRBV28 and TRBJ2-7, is DVKVTQSSRYLVKRTGEKVFLECVQDMDHENMFWYRQDPGLGLRLIYFSYDVKMKEKGDIPEGYSVSREKKERFSLILESASTNQTSMYLCASSRTSGRYEQYFGPGTRLTVT.

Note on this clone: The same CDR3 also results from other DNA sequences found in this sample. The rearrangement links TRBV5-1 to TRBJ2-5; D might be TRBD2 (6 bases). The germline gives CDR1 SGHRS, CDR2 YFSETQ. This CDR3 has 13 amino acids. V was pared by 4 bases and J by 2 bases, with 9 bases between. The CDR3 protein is CASSLGRQETQYF. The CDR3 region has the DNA TGCGCCAGCAGCCTAGGGAGGCAAGAGACCCAGTACTTC.

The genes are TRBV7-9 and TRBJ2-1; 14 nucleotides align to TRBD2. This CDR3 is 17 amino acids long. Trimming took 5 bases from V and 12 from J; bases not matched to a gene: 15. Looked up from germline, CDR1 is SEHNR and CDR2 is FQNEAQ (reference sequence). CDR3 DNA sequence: TGTGCCAGCAGCCCCGAGGCCGGGACTAGCGGGAGAGGGGGGCAGTTCTTC. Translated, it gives CASSPEAGTSGRGGQFF.

The chain's CDR3 is CAIKKGLDDTEAFF. The CDR3, as DNA: TGTGCCATCAAGAAGGGGTTGGATGACACTGAAGCTTTCTTT. The V and J genes are TRBV10-3 and TRBJ1-1; a weak D match, TRBD1 (5 bases). Between the trimmed V and J ends, which lost 7 bases and 3 bases, there was a span of 15 bases. CDR1 and CDR2 (germline): ENHRY, SYGVKD. The CDR3 has 14 amino acids.

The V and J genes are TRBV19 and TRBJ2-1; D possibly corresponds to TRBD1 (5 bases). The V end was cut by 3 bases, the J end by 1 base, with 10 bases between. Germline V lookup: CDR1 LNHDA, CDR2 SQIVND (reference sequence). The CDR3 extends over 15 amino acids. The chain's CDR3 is CASSITGLSYNEQFF. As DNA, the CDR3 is TGTGCCAGTAGTATTACAGGTCTATCCTACAATGAGCAGTTCTTC.

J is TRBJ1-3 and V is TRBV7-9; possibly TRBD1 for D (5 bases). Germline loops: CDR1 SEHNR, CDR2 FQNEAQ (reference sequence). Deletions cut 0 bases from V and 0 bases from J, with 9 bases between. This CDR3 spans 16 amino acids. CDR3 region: CASSLARGSSGNTIYF. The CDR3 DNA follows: TGTGCCAGCAGCTTAGCACGGGGGAGCTCTGGAAACACCATATATTTT. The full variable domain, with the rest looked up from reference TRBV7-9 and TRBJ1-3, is DTGVSQNPRHKITKRGQNVTFRCDPISEHNRLYWYRQTLGQGPEFLTYFQNEAQLEKSRLLSDRFSAERPKGSFSTLEIQRTEQGDSAMYLCASSLARGSSGNTIYFGEGSWLTVV.

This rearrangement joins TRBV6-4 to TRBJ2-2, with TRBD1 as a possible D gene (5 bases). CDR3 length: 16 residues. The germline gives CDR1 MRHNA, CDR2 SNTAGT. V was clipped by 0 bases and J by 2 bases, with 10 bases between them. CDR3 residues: CASSDSVQVNTGELFF. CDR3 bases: TGTGCCAGCAGTGACTCGGTACAGGTTAACACCGGGGAGCTGTTTTTT.

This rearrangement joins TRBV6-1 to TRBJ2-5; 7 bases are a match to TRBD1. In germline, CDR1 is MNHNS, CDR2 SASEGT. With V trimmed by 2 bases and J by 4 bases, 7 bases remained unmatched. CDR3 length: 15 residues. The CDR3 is CASSETTGLRETQYF. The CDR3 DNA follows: TGTGCCAGCAGTGAAACGACAGGGCTAAGAGAGACCCAGTACTTC.

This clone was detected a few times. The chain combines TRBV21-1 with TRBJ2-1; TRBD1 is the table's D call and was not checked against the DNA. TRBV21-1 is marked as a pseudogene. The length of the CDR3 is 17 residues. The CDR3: CASSKEKAGAGPNEQFF. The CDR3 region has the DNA TGTGCCAGCAGCAAAGAAAAGGCAGGGGCCGGGCCAAATGAGCAGTTCTTC.

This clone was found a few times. CDR3 residues: CASSSGGRHLVEKLFF. The CDR3, as DNA: TGTGCCAGCAGCTCCGGTGGGAGACATCTAGTTGAAAAACTGTTTTTT. V is TRBV5-8 and J is TRBJ1-4; unclear D gene. Between the trimmed V and J ends, which lost 3 bases and 7 bases, there was a span of 19 bases. Germline lookup yields CDR1 SGHTS and CDR2 YDEGEE. This CDR3 is 16 amino acids long.

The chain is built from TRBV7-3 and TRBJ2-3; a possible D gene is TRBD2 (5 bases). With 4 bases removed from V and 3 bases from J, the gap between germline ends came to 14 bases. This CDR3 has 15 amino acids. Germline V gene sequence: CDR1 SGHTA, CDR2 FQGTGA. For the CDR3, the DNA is TGTGCCAGCAGCTCAGGACTCCAAAATACAGATACGCAGTATTTT. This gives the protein CASSSGLQNTDTQYF.

CDR3 DNA sequence: TGTGCCAGCAGCCAAGGAGGCAGCGGGAGTACCCTGTCCTACGAGCAGTACTTC. Its translation is CASSQGGSGSTLSYEQYF. The chain joins TRBV4-2 to TRBJ2-7, with 8 bases identical to TRBD2. V shed 1 base and J 1 base; nucleotides not matched to a gene: 12. Germline V gene data show CDR1 as LGHNA and CDR2 as YNFKEQ. The CDR3 totals 18 residues.

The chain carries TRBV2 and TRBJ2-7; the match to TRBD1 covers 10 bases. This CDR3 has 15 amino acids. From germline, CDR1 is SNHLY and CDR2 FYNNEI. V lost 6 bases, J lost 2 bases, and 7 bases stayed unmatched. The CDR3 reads CASSVDRGAPYEQYF. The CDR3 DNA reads TGTGCCAGCAGCGTGGACAGGGGGGCGCCCTACGAGCAGTACTTC.

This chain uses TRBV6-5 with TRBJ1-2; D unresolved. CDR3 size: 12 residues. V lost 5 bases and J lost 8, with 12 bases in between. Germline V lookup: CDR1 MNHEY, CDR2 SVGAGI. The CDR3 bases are TGTGCCAGCAGTGGGCTGACGCAAGGCTACACCTTC. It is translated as CASSGLTQGYTF.

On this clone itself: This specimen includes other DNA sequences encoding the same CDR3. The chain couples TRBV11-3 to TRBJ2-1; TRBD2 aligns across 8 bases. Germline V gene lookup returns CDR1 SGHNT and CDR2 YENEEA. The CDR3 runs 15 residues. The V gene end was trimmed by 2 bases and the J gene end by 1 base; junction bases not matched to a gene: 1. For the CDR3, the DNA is TGTGCCAGCAGCTTAAGCGGGAGTTCCTACAATGAGCAGTTCTTC. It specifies CASSLSGSSYNEQFF.

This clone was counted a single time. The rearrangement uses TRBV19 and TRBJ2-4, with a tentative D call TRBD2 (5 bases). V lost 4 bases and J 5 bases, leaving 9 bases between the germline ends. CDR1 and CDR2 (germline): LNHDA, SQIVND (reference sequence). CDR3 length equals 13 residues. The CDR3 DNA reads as TGTGCCAGTAGTAGGACTCGGGAAAACATTCAGTACTTC. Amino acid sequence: CASSRTRENIQYF.

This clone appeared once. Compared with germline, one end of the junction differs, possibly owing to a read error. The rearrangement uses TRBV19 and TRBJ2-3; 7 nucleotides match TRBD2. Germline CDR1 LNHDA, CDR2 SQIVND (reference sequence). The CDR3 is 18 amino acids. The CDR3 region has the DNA TGTGCCAGTAGTCTCCCCACGCCCTCTAGCGGAAACACAGGTACGCAGTATTTT. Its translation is CASSLPTPSSGNTGTQYF.

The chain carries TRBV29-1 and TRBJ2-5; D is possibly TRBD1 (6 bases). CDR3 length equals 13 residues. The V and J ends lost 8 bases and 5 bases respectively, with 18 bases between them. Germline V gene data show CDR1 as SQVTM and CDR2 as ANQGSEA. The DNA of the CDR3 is TGCAGCTATCAGGTCGGACAGCCCGAGACCCAGTACTTC. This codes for CSYQVGQPETQYF. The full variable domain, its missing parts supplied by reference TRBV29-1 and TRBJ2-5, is SAVISQKPSRDICQRGTSLTIQCQVDSQVTMMFWYRQQPGQSLTLIATANQGSEATYESGFVIDKFPISRPNLTFSTLTVSNMSPEDSSIYLCSYQVGQPETQYFGPGTRLLVL.

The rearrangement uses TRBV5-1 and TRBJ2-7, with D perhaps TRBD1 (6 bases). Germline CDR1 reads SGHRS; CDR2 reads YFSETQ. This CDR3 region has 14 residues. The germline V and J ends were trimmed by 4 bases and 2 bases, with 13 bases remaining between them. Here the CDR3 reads CASSADRSTYEQYF. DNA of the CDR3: TGCGCCAGCAGCGCCGACAGGAGTACCTACGAGCAGTACTTC.

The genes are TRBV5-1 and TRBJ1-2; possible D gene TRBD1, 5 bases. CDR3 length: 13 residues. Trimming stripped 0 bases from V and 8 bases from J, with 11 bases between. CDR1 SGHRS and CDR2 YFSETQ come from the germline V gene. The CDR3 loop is CASSLDAGVGYTF. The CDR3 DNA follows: TGCGCCAGCAGCTTGGACGCGGGGGTCGGCTACACCTTC.

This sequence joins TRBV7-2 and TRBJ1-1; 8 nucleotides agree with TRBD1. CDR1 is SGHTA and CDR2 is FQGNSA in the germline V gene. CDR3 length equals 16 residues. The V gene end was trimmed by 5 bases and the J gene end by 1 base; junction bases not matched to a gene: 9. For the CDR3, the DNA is TGTGCCAGCAGCCTTACACTAGGGACAGGGAACACTGAAGCTTTCTTT. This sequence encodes CASSLTLGTGNTEAFF.

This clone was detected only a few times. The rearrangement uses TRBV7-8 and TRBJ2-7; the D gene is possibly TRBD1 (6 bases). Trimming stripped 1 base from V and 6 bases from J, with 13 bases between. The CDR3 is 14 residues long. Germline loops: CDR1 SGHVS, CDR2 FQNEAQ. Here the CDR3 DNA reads TGTGCCAGCAGCTTAGGAGGGGGTTATGGCGAGCAGTACTTC. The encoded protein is CASSLGGGYGEQYF.

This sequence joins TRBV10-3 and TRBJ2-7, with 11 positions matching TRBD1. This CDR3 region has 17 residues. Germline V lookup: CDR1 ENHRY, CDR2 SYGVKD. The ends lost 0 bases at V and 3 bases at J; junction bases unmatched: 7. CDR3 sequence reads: CAISESMGTGGYYEQYF. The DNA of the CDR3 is TGTGCCATCAGTGAGTCGATGGGGACAGGGGGGTACTACGAGCAGTACTTC.

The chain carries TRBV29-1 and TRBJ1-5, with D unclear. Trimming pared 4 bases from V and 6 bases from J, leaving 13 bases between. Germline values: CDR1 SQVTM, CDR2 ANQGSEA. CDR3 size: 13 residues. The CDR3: CSVARRILQPQHF. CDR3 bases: TGCAGCGTTGCTCGCAGAATCCTTCAGCCCCAGCATTTT.

CDR3 coding DNA: TGTGCCAGCAGCCCCCGACAGGACCAAGAGACCCAGTACTTC. This codes for CASSPRQDQETQYF. This chain joins TRBV9 and TRBJ2-5, with TRBD1 as a possible D gene (6 bases). The CDR3 contains 14 residues. V lost 4 bases and J 0 bases, leaving 10 bases between the germline ends. The germline CDR1 and CDR2 sequences are SGDLS and YYNGEE. Supplemented by reference TRBV9 and TRBJ2-5, the full variable domain reads DSGVTQTPKHLITATGQRVTLRCSPRSGDLSVYWYQQSLDQGLQFLIQYYNGEERAKGNILERFSAQQFPDLHSELNLSSLELGDSALYFCASSPRQDQETQYFGPGTRLLVL.

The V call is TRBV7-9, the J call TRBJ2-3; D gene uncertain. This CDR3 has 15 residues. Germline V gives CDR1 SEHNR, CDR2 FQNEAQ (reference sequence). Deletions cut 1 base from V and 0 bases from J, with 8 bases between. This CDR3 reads CASSLGRSSTDTQYF. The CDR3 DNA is TGTGCCAGCAGCTTAGGGCGGTCTAGCACAGATACGCAGTATTTT.

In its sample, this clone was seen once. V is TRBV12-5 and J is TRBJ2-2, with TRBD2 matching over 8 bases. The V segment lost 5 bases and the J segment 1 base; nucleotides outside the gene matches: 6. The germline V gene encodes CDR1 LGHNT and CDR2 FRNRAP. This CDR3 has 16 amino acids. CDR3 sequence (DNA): TGTGCTAGTGGTCCGGGAACTAGCGGGAACACCGGGGAGCTGTTTTTT. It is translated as CASGPGTSGNTGELFF.